This TCR beta chain stems from a study of blood T cells in healthy people across ages. The amount of total RNA extracted per sample was at least 6 micrograms. The use of a sample-barcoded 5' primer and a J-beta primer mix characterized a second PCR of roughly 7 to 12 cycles. One entry per CDR3 protein results from TCRdb running MiXCR on the 5' RACE reads. The sample holds some 1.5 million distinct CDR3 sequences, less than 45% seen once. This CDR3 has 17 residues. From germline, CDR1 is LGHNA and CDR2 YSLEER. With 4 bases clipped from V and 5 bases from J, the junction kept 16 bases outside the gene matches.

The specimen sequenced was blood. This clonotype was obtained from a young woman in good health. The V gene is TRBV4-3, the J gene TRBJ2-5; TRBD1 matches at 7 bases. CDR3 in DNA: TGCGCCAGCAGCCCAAAGGGGGCCGGGGATGGTTGGGAGACCCAGTACTTC. It encodes CASSPKGAGDGWETQYF.